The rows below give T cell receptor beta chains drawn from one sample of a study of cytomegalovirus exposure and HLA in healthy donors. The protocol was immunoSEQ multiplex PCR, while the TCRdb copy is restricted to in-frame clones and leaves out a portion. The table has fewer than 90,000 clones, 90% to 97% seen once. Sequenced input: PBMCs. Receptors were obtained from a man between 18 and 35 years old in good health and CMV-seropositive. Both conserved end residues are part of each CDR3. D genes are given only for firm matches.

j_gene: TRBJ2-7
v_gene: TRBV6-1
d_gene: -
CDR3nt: TGTGCCAGCACCTCGGGACTGGGAACCTACGAGCAGTACTTC
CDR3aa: CASTSGLGTYEQYF

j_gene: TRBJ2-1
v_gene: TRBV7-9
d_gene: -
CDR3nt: TGTGCCAGCAGCACCGTTGGAGGGTACAATGAGCAGTTCTTC
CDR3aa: CASSTVGGYNEQFF

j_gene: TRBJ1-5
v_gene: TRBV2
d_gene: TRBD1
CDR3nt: TGTGCCAGCAGTCAGGGAATCGGGACAGGGGTTATACAGCCCCAGCATTTT
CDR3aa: CASSQGIGTGVIQPQHF

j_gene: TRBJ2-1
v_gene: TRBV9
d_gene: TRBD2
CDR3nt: TGTGCCAGCAGCGTCCTAGCGGGAGTGAGTAATGAGCAGTTCTTC
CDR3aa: CASSVLAGVSNEQFF

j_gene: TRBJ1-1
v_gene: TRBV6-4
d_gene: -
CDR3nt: TGTGCCAGCAGGTTTCAGGAGAACACTGAAGCTTTCTTT
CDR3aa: CASRFQENTEAFF

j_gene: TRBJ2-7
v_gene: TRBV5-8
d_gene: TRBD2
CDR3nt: TGTGCCAGCAGCCACCGGACTAGCGGGAGCTACGAGCAGTACTTC
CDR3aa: CASSHRTSGSYEQYF

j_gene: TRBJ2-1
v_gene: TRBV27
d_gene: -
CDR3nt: TGTGCCAGCAGTTATGGCGGAGAAAGGAGTGGAAGTGAGCAGTTCTTC
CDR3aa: CASSYGGERSGSEQFF

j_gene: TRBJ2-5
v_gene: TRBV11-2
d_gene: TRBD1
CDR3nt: TGTGCCAGCAGCCTCAGGGGGCGCCAAGAGACCCAGTACTTC
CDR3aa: CASSLRGRQETQYF

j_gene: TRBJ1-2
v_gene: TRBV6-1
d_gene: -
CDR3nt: TGTGCCAGCAGTCCGACGAGGATAGCTACCCCCACCTTC
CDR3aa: CASSPTRIATPTF

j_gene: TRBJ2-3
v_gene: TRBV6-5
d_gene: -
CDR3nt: TGTGCCAGCAGTCCCCGACTTCCCCTCACAGATACGCAGTATTTT
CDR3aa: CASSPRLPLTDTQYF

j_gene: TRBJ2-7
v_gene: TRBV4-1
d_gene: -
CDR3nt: TGCGCCAGCAGCCAAGGAGCGCGCAGGGCCGGCGAGCAGTACTTC
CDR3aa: CASSQGARRAGEQYF

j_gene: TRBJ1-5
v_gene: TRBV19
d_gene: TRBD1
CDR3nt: TGTGCCATTTCAAGACAGGGGGGTAATCAGCCCCAGCATTTT
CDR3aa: CAISRQGGNQPQHF